This T cell receptor (beta chain) was recorded in a study of T cell responses to AZD1222 COVID-19 vaccine. Study conclusions and caveats: The number of AZD1222 recipients seropositive at baseline was only five or six. Vaccine-related CD4 TCRs covered spike, predominating at 160-218 and 743-854. The sample set comprised mostly white British donors with more females, and clonal diversity was possibly underestimated.

Germline CDR1 is KGHSH and CDR2 is LQKENI. After removal of 3 bases from V and 11 bases from J, the junction contained 4 bases not matched to a gene. This CDR3 comprises 12 residues. Regarding this clone: The antigen is unknown.

Repertoires were generated with immunoSEQ multiplex PCR, while TCRdb's copy carries only in-frame clones and drops some. The sample includes about 77,000 clones, 92% of them seen just once. V usage is TRBV18 and J usage is TRBJ1-1; 9 bases are shared with TRBD1. The sequence derives from an adult who received the AZD1222 COVID-19 vaccine. The material sequenced was peripheral blood, taken 28 days after the second AZD1222 dose. The CDR3 DNA is TGTGCCAGCTCACCCGGACAGGGGAGGGCTTTCTTT. This encodes CASSPGQGRAFF. Combining the CDR3 with reference TRBV18 and TRBJ1-1 gives the whole variable domain NAGVMQNPRHLVRRRGQEARLRCSPMKGHSHVYWYRQLPEEGLKFMVYLQKENIIDESGMPKERFSAEFPKEGPSILRIQQVVRGDSAAYFCASSPGQGRAFFGQGTRLTVV.